The 16 T cell receptor beta chains listed next were all sequenced from one sample in a study of blood T cell repertoires in COVID-19 (TCRdb year 2020). Library preparation employed the immunoSEQ multiplex PCR assay. The table comes from immuneACCESS by way of TCRdb, which keeps in-frame sequences with V and J called. Part of the clones is missing from these tables; in studies checked, under half for an unresolved V gene and the rest for unknown reasons. A total of about 240,000 clones appear in this sample, 86% of them only once. Less than 8% of the sample lies in the top ten. Source material: peripheral blood. These TCRs come from a man aged 60-69 years with acute or convalescent COVID-19.

The chain has TRBV15 and TRBJ1-5; D remains unclear. Deletions cut 8 bases from V and 4 bases from J, with 9 bases between. There are 12 residues in the CDR3. Germline V gene lookup returns CDR1 LNHNV and CDR2 YYDKDF (reference sequence). CDR3 loop: CATSWTNQPQHF. CDR3 nucleotides: TGTGCCACCTCCTGGACTAATCAGCCCCAGCATTTT.

The chain links TRBV7-8 to TRBJ2-1; no clear D gene. V was clipped by 7 bases and J by 10 bases, with 14 bases between them. CDR1 and CDR2 (germline): SGHVS, FQNEAQ. This CDR3 is built from 12 residues. The CDR3: CASTSDRAEQFF. In DNA form, the CDR3 reads TGTGCCAGCACCTCTGACCGAGCGGAGCAGTTCTTC.

This chain joins TRBV5-4 and TRBJ2-1; the match to TRBD1 covers 8 bases. Germline CDR1 SGHNT, CDR2 YYREEE (reference sequence). The CDR3 is 16 amino acids. V lost 0 bases and J lost 7; bases outside the gene matches: 9. The CDR3 nucleotides read TGTGCCAGCAGCTTGGACATCCGGACAGGGCAGAATGAGCAGTTCTTC. Amino acids: CASSLDIRTGQNEQFF.

The rearrangement links TRBV7-3 to TRBJ2-7, with 11 bases matching TRBD2. With V trimmed by 5 bases and J by 2 bases, 11 bases remained unmatched. The CDR3 covers 17 residues. CDR1 and CDR2 from the germline V gene are SGHTA and FQGTGA. The CDR3, as DNA: TGTGCCAGCAGCCCGCAAGGGACTAGCGGCGTTCCCTACGAGCAGTACTTC. Translation: CASSPQGTSGVPYEQYF.

The CDR3 loop is CASSPTGREETQYF. The CDR3 coding sequence is TGTGCCAGCAGTCCTACAGGGAGGGAGGAGACCCAGTACTTC. The chain joins TRBV6-5 to TRBJ2-5; a possible D gene is TRBD2 (7 bases). Looked up from germline, CDR1 is MNHEY and CDR2 is SVGAGI. This CDR3 contains 14 residues. Trimming left V 5 bases short and J 5 bases short, with 15 bases between.

The chain uses TRBV28 and TRBJ1-5; perhaps TRBD1 as D (5 bases). The CDR3 contains 13 residues. Per germline, CDR1 MDHEN and CDR2 SYDVKM. Trimming cost V 5 bases and J 6 bases, with 11 bases left between them. CDR3 bases: TGTGCCAGCAGTCGTCCGGGACTTCAGCCCCAGCATTTT. Protein: CASSRPGLQPQHF.

The chain combines TRBV6-5 with TRBJ1-4; D is ambiguous. The CDR3 contains 14 residues. Trimming took 7 bases from V and 0 from J, leaving 9 bases between them. The germline V gene encodes CDR1 MNHEY and CDR2 SVGAGI. CDR3 loop: CASNQQTTNEKLFF. DNA of the CDR3: TGTGCCAGCAACCAACAGACAACTAATGAAAAACTGTTTTTT.

This chain links TRBV11-2 with TRBJ2-3, with a possible D match to TRBD1 (6 bases). V was cut by 5 bases and J by 2 bases, with 14 bases left in between. The CDR3 has 15 amino acids. Germline-derived CDR1 and CDR2 are SGHAT and FQNNGV. The CDR3 reads CASSRLGQPTDTQYF. The CDR3 DNA reads as TGTGCCAGCAGCCGTCTCGGACAGCCCACAGATACGCAGTATTTT.

This chain connects TRBV24-1 to TRBJ1-5, with a tentative D call TRBD1 (6 bases). Germline CDR1 and CDR2: KGHDR and SFDVKD. The CDR3 has 14 residues. V shed 3 bases and J shed 7 bases, with 12 bases lying between them. The CDR3 region has the DNA TGTGCCACCAGTGATCGCGGGGGCGGACAGCCCCAGCATTTT. It is translated as CATSDRGGGQPQHF.

The chain carries TRBV5-1 and TRBJ2-5; D might be TRBD1 (5 bases). Germline lookup yields CDR1 SGHRS and CDR2 YFSETQ. The CDR3 consists of 15 residues. Trimming cost V 0 bases and J 1 base, with 10 bases left between them. CDR3 amino acids: CASSLELQGQETQYF. The CDR3 DNA sequence: TGCGCCAGCAGCTTGGAACTGCAGGGCCAAGAGACCCAGTACTTC.

This rearrangement joins TRBV3-1 (or the pseudogene TRBV3-2) to TRBJ1-3, with 8 positions matching TRBD1. The CDR3 is 15 residues long. Germline lookup yields CDR1 LGHDT and CDR2 YNNKEL (reference sequence). The trim removed 4 bases at V and 3 bases at J, leaving 5 bases unmatched. In DNA form, the CDR3 reads TGTGCCAGCAGCCCGCAGGGGGCCGGTGGAAACACCATATATTTT. Its translation is CASSPQGAGGNTIYF.

This chain joins TRBV28 and TRBJ2-7; 11 bases match TRBD2. Germline assignment: CDR1 MDHEN and CDR2 SYDVKM. This CDR3 is 15 amino acids long. The V segment lost 8 bases and the J segment 3 bases; nucleotides outside the gene matches: 9. Written as DNA, the CDR3 is TGTGCCAGCGGCTCATTGACTAGCGGGAACTACGAGCAGTACTTC. It yields the protein CASGSLTSGNYEQYF.

The chain employs TRBV5-1 and TRBJ1-5; 8 positions agree with TRBD1. Germline CDR1 reads SGHRS; CDR2 reads YFSETQ. With 4 bases clipped from V and 6 bases from J, the junction kept 9 bases outside the gene matches. The CDR3 spans 15 residues. In DNA, the CDR3 is TGCGCCAGCAGCCCGACAGGGGATAATTCTCAGCCCCAGCATTTT. Protein: CASSPTGDNSQPQHF.

The chain links TRBV5-1 to TRBJ1-1; weak D call: TRBD1 (5 bases). The CDR3 has 13 amino acids. Between the trimmed V and J ends, which lost 0 bases and 8 bases, there was a span of 11 bases. The germline CDR1 and CDR2 sequences are SGHRS and YFSETQ. The CDR3 region is CASSLDAGREAFF. Here the CDR3 DNA reads TGCGCCAGCAGCTTGGACGCAGGGCGGGAAGCTTTCTTT.

The chain recombines TRBV18 with TRBJ1-1, with 7 bases matching TRBD1. Germline loops: CDR1 KGHSH, CDR2 LQKENI. Trimming removed 2 bases from V and 2 bases from J; junction bases left unmatched: 5. The CDR3 extends over 15 amino acids. In DNA, the CDR3 is TGTGCCAGCTCACCAAACAGGGGCGACAACACTGAAGCTTTCTTT. Translating gives CASSPNRGDNTEAFF.

The V gene is TRBV9, the J gene TRBJ1-2, with D unresolved. The V gene lost 0 bases and the J gene lost 10 bases, with 19 bases spanning the gap. The CDR3 runs to 15 residues. Germline CDR1 is SGDLS and CDR2 is YYNGEE. The CDR3 protein is CASSVAPTYGYLYTF. Written as DNA, the CDR3 is TGTGCCAGCAGCGTAGCCCCGACTTATGGGTATCTCTACACCTTC.